This T cell receptor (beta chain) stems from a study of control samples from healthy donors and cancer patients. Per the germline V gene, CDR1 is LGHDT and CDR2 is YNNKEL (reference sequence). This CDR3 is 16 amino acids long. The trim removed 2 bases at V and 6 bases at J, leaving 6 bases unmatched. Clones were sequenced by immunoSEQ multiplex PCR, and TCRdb holds only the in-frame ones, with some missing. There are around 140,000 clones in the sample; 80% to 95% occur only once, and around 2.3% lies in the top ten. The chain links TRBV3-1 (or the pseudogene TRBV3-2) to TRBJ2-2, with 10 bases that match TRBD2. What was sequenced was blood. The sequence was obtained from a man aged 35-49 years in good health. CDR3 protein: CASSQPAGGPPGELFF. CDR3 nucleotide sequence: TGTGCCAGCAGCCAACCAGCGGGGGGGCCTCCCGGGGAGCTGTTTTTT.